This T cell receptor (beta chain) was captured in a study of Ad26.COV2.S vaccination and SARS-CoV-2 variants. Stated treatment: roughly 20 received Ad26.COV2.S at low or high dose, single or two shots; 5 received placebo; per-sample allocation not given. Sampling was done on day 63 after the first vaccine or placebo injection. Repertoires were generated with immunoSEQ multiplex PCR, while TCRdb's copy carries only in-frame clones and drops some. This table holds some 640,000 clones, around 89% found once. This receptor was obtained from a person between 18 and 59 years old who received the Ad26.COV2.S COVID-19 vaccine or a placebo. The specimen comprised peripheral blood, sampled in a trial of Ad26.COV2.S vaccine versus placebo.

This CDR3 is CASSQARGSGNTIYF. CDR3 bases: TGTGCCAGCAGCCAAGCCCGAGGCTCTGGAAACACCATATATTTT. This chain links TRBV3-1 (or the pseudogene TRBV3-2) with TRBJ1-3; D is undetermined. The CDR3 loop spans 15 amino acids. V lost 1 base to trimming and J lost 0 bases, with 7 bases between them. Germline values: CDR1 LGHDT, CDR2 YNNKEL (reference sequence).